This TCR beta chain stems from a study of blood T cell repertoires in COVID-19. In the study overall: From the United States, Italy and Spain came samples of acute and convalescent COVID-19. T cells, B-cell-depleted T cells, or PBMCs supplied cDNA or gDNA.

Under the authors' procedure: From reference gene primer amplification, estimates of nucleated cell counts were derived. TCRdb keeps only in-frame clones here, not all; method: immunoSEQ multiplex PCR. V, J and clone size are taken as reported in that table, and D and trimming were inferred from the DNA itself. Found here are roughly 100,000 clones, around 87% of them singletons; the top ten hold 15% to 20%. The length of the CDR3 is 17 residues. Losses at the gene ends were 2 bases for V and 4 bases for J; bases not matched to a gene: 8. Per the germline V gene, CDR1 is MGHRA and CDR2 is YSYEKL. This clone was seen a single time.

This clonotype originated in a human donor in a cohort sampled during active COVID-19. Sequences were obtained from peripheral blood. The V gene is TRBV4-1, the J gene TRBJ1-2; 12 positions agree with TRBD1. CDR3 sequence reads: CASSQPGQGAGGYGYTF. In DNA, the CDR3 is TGCGCCAGCAGCCAACCGGGACAGGGGGCTGGTGGCTATGGCTACACCTTC.